The source of this T cell receptor (beta chain) is a study of blood T cell repertoires in COVID-19. CDR1 is MNHEY and CDR2 is SVGAGI in the germline V gene. This CDR3 is 11 amino acids long. The ends were cut back, 2 bases at V and 5 bases at J, with 3 bases in the middle. Clones were read by immunoSEQ multiplex PCR, and TCRdb kept only the in-frame ones, dropping some. The sample shows about 170,000 clones, 86% of them seen only once. The chain uses TRBV6-5 and TRBJ2-5; the D is unclear. The TCR comes from a man in his fifties with active or convalescent COVID-19. The sequenced sample consisted of peripheral blood. The CDR3 DNA sequence: TGTGCCAGCAGTTACCGGGAGACCCAGTACTTC. This sequence encodes CASSYRETQYF.